Below are 18 T cell receptor beta chains sequenced from a single sample in a study of cytomegalovirus exposure and HLA in healthy donors. Use of 60 Vbeta and 13 Jbeta primers characterized the PCR. Data came from immunoSEQ multiplex PCR; TCRdb stores just in-frame clones and leaves some out. This sample contains 150,000 to 200,000 clones. The sequencing sample was made of PBMCs. The receptors here all came from a woman under 30 in good health and CMV-seropositive.

V is TRBV5-1 and J is TRBJ1-1; D unclear. The germline CDR1 and CDR2 sequences are SGHRS and YFSETQ. The CDR3 extends over 13 amino acids. Deletions cut 5 bases from V and 4 bases from J, with 12 bases between. The CDR3 sequence: CASSATEGTEAFF. The CDR3 nucleotides read TGCGCCAGCAGTGCGACCGAGGGCACTGAAGCTTTCTTT.

The chain couples TRBV6-1 to TRBJ2-2, with 7 positions matching TRBD1. The ends lost 4 bases at V and 6 bases at J; junction bases unmatched: 5. The CDR3 contains 14 residues. Germline V gene lookup returns CDR1 MNHNS and CDR2 SASEGT. In DNA form, the CDR3 reads TGTGCCAGCAGTGGACAGGGCGCGGCCGGGGAGCTGTTTTTT. This sequence encodes CASSGQGAAGELFF.

In regard to this clone: Because the CDR3's place on the DNA is in doubt, the DNA is left out and the CDR3 is given as listed by TCRdb. The chain couples TRBV29-1 to TRBJ1-2; TRBD1 is the table's D call and was not checked against the DNA. The CDR3 has 12 residues if both end residues are counted. Germline V gives CDR1 SQVTM, CDR2 ANQGSEA. CDR3 residues: CSGQGDNYGCTF.

Concerning this clone itself: The same CDR3 also results from other DNA sequences found in this sample. This chain uses TRBV11-2 with TRBJ2-7; D perhaps matches TRBD2 (6 bases). The V and J ends lost 1 base and 3 bases respectively, with 7 bases between them. The germline gives CDR1 SGHAT, CDR2 FQNNGV. This CDR3 comprises 13 residues. CDR3 loop: CASSLGTNYEQYF. CDR3 bases: TGTGCCAGCAGCTTAGGGACTAACTACGAGCAGTACTTC. Complete variable domain (other parts from reference TRBV11-2 and TRBJ2-7): EAGVAQSPRYKIIEKRQSVAFWCNPISGHATLYWYQQILGQGPKLLIQFQNNGVVDDSQLPKDRFSAERLKGVDSTLKIQPAKLEDSAVYLCASSLGTNYEQYFGPGTRLTVT.

V gene TRBV10-3 combines with J gene TRBJ2-1, with D possibly being TRBD2 (5 bases). Germline-derived CDR1 and CDR2 are ENHRY and SYGVKD. The CDR3 extends over 15 amino acids. V was cut by 2 bases and J by 1 base, with 9 bases left in between. The CDR3 DNA is TGTGCCATCAGTGAGCGGGAAGGGTCCTACAATGAGCAGTTCTTC. The encoded protein is CAISEREGSYNEQFF.

The gene calls are TRBV5-1 and TRBJ2-5; 12 bases are shared with TRBD2. CDR1 and CDR2 from the germline V gene are SGHRS and YFSETQ. This CDR3 contains 18 residues. V shed 4 bases, J shed 0 bases, and the junction held 10 bases outside the gene matches. The DNA of the CDR3 is TGCGCCAGCAGCCTGTCTCGGACTAGCGGGACGTACCAAGAGACCCAGTACTTC. Its protein is CASSLSRTSGTYQETQYF.

This chain connects TRBV4-1 to TRBJ1-1, with D possibly TRBD1 on 6 matching bases. V was clipped by 4 bases and J by 0 bases, with 15 bases between them. The CDR3 is 16 residues long. The germline V gene encodes CDR1 MGHRA and CDR2 YSYEKL. The CDR3 is CASSPVPDSMNTEAFF. CDR3 sequence (DNA): TGCGCCAGCAGCCCCGTCCCGGACAGCATGAACACTGAAGCTTTCTTT.

The chain has TRBV27 and TRBJ1-6, with unresolved D. The V gene lost 0 bases and the J gene lost 8 bases, with 11 bases spanning the gap. Looked up from germline, CDR1 is MNHEY and CDR2 is SMNVEV (reference sequence). This CDR3 is 15 amino acids long. The DNA for the CDR3 is TGTGCCAGCAGTTTATCGCGGGCAGAGGATTCACCCCTCCACTTT. Encoded protein: CASSLSRAEDSPLHF.

The genes are TRBV4-1 and TRBJ1-1; D might be TRBD1 (6 bases). CDR3 length: 15 amino acids. Looked up from germline, CDR1 is MGHRA and CDR2 is YSYEKL. Trimming took off 3 bases at V and 0 bases at J, with 11 bases between the two ends. The CDR3 is CASSHLQGMNTEAFF. CDR3 DNA: TGCGCCAGCAGCCACCTACAGGGTATGAACACTGAAGCTTTCTTT.

V and J are TRBV30 and TRBJ2-3; 8 bases agree with TRBD1. Germline V CDR1 and CDR2: GTSNPN, SVGIG (reference sequence). The CDR3 length is 14 residues. V lost 2 bases to trimming and J lost 11 bases; unmatched junction nucleotides: 12. CDR3 sequence: CAWSSSSTGTGQYF. In DNA, the CDR3 is TGTGCCTGGAGTTCATCGTCCACCGGGACAGGGCAGTATTTT.

This rearrangement joins TRBV15 to TRBJ2-5; 7 nucleotides align to TRBD2. Trimming cost V 1 base and J 1 base; bases outside gene matches: 6. CDR1 is LNHNV, CDR2 YYDKDF, per germline (reference sequence). The CDR3 is 16 residues long. The CDR3 sequence: CATSRGRGGGQETQYF. CDR3 nucleotides: TGTGCCACCAGCAGAGGCCGAGGCGGGGGCCAAGAGACCCAGTACTTC.

V and J are TRBV2 and TRBJ1-1; no reliable D call. V was shortened by 10 bases and J by 1 base, with 13 bases between the two germline ends. Germline CDR1 is SNHLY and CDR2 is FYNNEI. The length of the CDR3 is 13 residues. This chain's CDR3 is CANLREKNTEAFF. CDR3 sequence (DNA): TGTGCCAACCTACGGGAGAAGAACACTGAAGCTTTCTTT.

The chain carries TRBV6-1 and TRBJ1-2, with 7 bases fitting TRBD1. Trimming took 2 bases from V and 4 from J; bases not matched to a gene: 7. This CDR3 region has 15 residues. Looked up from germline, CDR1 is MNHNS and CDR2 is SASEGT. The CDR3 sequence: CASSELGTVSYGYTF. CDR3 DNA sequence: TGTGCCAGCAGTGAATTGGGGACAGTAAGCTATGGCTACACCTTC.

The V call is TRBV6-5, the J call TRBJ2-3, with TRBD2 matching over 8 bases. The CDR3 consists of 15 residues. The V gene's germline CDR1 is MNHEY and CDR2 SVGAGI. Germline trimming cut 4 bases from V and 5 bases from J; bases unmatched to any gene: 8. This chain's CDR3 is CASSFSATSEDTQYF. CDR3 sequence (DNA): TGTGCCAGCAGTTTTTCCGCGACTAGCGAAGATACGCAGTATTTT.

The chain is built from TRBV6-5 and TRBJ2-7; 11 bases are a match to TRBD1. The CDR3 runs 16 residues. CDR1 MNHEY and CDR2 SVGAGI come from the germline V gene. V was clipped by 3 bases and J by 2 bases; unmatched bases: 6. In DNA form, the CDR3 reads TGTGCCAGCAGTTATACCCCGGGACAGGGGGCCTACGAGCAGTACTTC. Amino acid sequence: CASSYTPGQGAYEQYF.

V gene TRBV6-5 combines with J gene TRBJ2-1; possibly TRBD2 for D (5 bases). CDR3 length: 13 residues. Germline-derived CDR1 and CDR2 are MNHEY and SVGAGI. Trimming cost V 7 bases and J 5 bases, with 12 bases left between them. CDR3 sequence reads: CASTLGLHNEQFF. The CDR3 DNA follows: TGTGCCAGCACTTTAGGACTCCACAATGAGCAGTTCTTC.

The V gene is TRBV20-1, the J gene TRBJ2-3; D is undetermined. Germline V gene lookup returns CDR1 DFQATT and CDR2 SNEGSKA (reference sequence). The V gene lost 6 bases and the J gene lost 3 bases, with 4 bases spanning the gap. This CDR3 region has 10 residues. CDR3 in DNA: TGCAGTGCCGAGACAGATACGCAGTATTTT. Its protein is CSAETDTQYF.

The V call is TRBV19, the J call TRBJ2-1; tentatively, D is TRBD2 (6 bases). Trimming cost V 9 bases and J 2 bases, with 17 bases left between them. The length of the CDR3 is 15 residues. Germline CDR1 is LNHDA and CDR2 is SQIVND (reference sequence). CDR3 DNA sequence: TGTGCCAGCCTACTAGCACGGACACCCTACAATGAGCAGTTCTTC. It specifies CASLLARTPYNEQFF.